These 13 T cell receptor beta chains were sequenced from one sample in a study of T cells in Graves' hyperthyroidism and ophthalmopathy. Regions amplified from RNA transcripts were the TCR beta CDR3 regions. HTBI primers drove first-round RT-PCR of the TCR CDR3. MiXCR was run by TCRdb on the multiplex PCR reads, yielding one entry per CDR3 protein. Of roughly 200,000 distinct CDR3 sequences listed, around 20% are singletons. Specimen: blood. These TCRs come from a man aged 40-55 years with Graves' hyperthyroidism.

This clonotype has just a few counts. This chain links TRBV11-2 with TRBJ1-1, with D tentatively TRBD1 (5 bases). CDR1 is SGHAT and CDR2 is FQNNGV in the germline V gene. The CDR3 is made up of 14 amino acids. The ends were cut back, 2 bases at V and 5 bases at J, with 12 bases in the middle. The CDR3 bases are TGTGCCAGCAGCTTAAGGGTTTGGGGGACTGAAGCTTTCTTT. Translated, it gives CASSLRVWGTEAFF.

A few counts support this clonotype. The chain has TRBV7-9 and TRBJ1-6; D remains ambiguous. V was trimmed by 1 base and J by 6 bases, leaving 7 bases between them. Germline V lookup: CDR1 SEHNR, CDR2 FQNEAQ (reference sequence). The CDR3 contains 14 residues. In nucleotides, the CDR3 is TGTGCCAGCAGCTTAGGAAGGGCTAATTCACCCCTCCACTTT. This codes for CASSLGRANSPLHF. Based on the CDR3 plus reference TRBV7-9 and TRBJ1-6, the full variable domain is DTGVSQNPRHKITKRGQNVTFRCDPISEHNRLYWYRQTLGQGPEFLTYFQNEAQLEKSRLLSDRFSAERPKGSFSTLEIQRTEQGDSAMYLCASSLGRANSPLHFGNGTRLTVT.

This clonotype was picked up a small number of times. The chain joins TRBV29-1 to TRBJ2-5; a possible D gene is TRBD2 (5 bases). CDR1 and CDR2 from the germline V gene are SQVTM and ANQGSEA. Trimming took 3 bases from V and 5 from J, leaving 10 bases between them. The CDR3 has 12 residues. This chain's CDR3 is CSVDQEVETQYF. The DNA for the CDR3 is TGCAGCGTTGATCAGGAGGTGGAGACCCAGTACTTC.

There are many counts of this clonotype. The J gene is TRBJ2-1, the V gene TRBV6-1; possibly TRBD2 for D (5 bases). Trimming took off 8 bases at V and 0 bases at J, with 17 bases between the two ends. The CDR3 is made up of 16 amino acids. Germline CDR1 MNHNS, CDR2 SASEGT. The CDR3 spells CASRGLDGVSYNEQFF. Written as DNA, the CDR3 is TGTGCCAGCCGCGGACTCGACGGTGTCTCCTACAATGAGCAGTTCTTC.

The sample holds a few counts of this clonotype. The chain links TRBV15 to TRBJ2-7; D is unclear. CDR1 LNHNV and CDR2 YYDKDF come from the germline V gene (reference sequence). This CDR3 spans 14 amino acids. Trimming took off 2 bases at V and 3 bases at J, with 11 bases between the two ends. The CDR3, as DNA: TGTGCCACCAGCAGATTCGGCGCCGGCTACGAGCAGTACTTC. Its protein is CATSRFGAGYEQYF. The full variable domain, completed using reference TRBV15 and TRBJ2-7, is DAMVIQNPRYQVTQFGKPVTLSCSQTLNHNVMYWYQQKSSQAPKLLFHYYDKDFNNEADTPDNFQSRRPNTSFCFLDIRSPGLGDTAMYLCATSRFGAGYEQYFGPGTRLTVT.

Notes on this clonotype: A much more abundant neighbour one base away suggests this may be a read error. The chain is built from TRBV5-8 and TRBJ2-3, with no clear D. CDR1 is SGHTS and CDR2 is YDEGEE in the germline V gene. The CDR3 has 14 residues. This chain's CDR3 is CASCLRDPTDTQYF. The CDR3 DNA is TGTGCCAGCTGCTTGAGAGACCCCACAGATACGCAGTATTTT. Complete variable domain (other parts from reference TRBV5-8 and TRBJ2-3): EAGVTQSPTHLIKTRGQQATLRCSPISGHTSVYWYQQALGLGLQFLLWYDEGEERNRGNFPPRFSGRQFPNYSSELNVNALELEDSALYLCASCLRDPTDTQYFGPGTRLTVL.

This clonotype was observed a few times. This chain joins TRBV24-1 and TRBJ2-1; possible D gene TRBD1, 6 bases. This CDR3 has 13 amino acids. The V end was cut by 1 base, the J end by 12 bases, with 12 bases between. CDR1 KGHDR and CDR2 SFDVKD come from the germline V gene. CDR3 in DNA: TGTGCCACCAGTGATTTTGTAGGACAGAGGCAGTTCTTC. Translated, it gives CATSDFVGQRQFF.

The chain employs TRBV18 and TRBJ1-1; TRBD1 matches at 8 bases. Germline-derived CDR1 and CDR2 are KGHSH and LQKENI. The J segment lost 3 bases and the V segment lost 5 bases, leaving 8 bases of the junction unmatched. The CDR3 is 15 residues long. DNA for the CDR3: TGTGCCAGCTCAGGGACAGGTTTCGCGGACACTGAAGCTTTCTTT. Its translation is CASSGTGFADTEAFF.

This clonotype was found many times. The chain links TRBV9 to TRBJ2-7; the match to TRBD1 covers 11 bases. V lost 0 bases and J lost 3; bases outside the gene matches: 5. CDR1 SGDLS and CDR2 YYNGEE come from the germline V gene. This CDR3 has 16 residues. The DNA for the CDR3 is TGTGCCAGCAGCGTAGGCGCGGGACAGGGGGTCTACGAGCAGTACTTC. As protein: CASSVGAGQGVYEQYF.

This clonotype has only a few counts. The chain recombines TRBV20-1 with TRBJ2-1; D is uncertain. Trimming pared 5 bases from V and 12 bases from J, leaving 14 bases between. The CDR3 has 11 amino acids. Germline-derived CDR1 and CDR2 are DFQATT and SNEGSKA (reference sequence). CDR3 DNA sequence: TGCAGTGCTCCGAATGGGCGGTGGCAGTTCTTC. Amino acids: CSAPNGRWQFF.

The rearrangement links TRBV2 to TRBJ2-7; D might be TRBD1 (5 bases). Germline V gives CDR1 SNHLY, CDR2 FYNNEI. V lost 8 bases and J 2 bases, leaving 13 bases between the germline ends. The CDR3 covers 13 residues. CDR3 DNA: TGTGCCAGCCAAGCAGGACAACCCTACGAGCAGTACTTC. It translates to CASQAGQPYEQYF.

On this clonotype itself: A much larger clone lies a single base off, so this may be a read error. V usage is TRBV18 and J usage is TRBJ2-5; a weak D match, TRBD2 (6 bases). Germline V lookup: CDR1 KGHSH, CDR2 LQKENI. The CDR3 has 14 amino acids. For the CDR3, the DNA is TGTGCCAGCTCACCAGGGGCGGGGCAAGAGGCCCAGTACTTC. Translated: CASSPGAGQEAQYF.

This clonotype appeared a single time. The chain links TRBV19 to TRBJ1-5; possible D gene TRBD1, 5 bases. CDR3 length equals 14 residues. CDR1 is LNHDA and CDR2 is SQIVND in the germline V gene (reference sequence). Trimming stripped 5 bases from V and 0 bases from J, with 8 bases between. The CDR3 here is CASSPTVSNQPQHF. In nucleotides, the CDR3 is TGTGCCAGTAGTCCGACAGTTAGCAATCAGCCCCAGCATTTT.